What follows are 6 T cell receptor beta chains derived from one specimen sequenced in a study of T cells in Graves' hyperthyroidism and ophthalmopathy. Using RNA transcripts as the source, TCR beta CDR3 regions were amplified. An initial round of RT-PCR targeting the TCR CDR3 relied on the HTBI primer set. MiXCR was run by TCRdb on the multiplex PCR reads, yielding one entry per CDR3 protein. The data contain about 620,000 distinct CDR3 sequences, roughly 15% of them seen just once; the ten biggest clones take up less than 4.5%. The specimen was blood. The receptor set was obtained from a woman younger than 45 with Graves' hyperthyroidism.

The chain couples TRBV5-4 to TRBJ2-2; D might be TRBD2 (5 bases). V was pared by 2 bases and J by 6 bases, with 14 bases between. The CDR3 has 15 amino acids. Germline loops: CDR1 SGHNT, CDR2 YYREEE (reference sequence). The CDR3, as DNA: TGTGCCAGCAGCTTACGGGCCGAGGGTGCCGGGGAGCTGTTTTTT. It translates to CASSLRAEGAGELFF.

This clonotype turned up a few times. The DNA for the CDR3 is TGTGCCAGCAGTGACGGGACTAGCGGATTCCAAGAGACCCAGTACTTC. Protein: CASSDGTSGFQETQYF. V and J are TRBV2 and TRBJ2-5; the match to TRBD2 covers 11 bases. Trimming took 3 bases from V and 1 from J; bases not matched to a gene: 4. Germline lookup yields CDR1 SNHLY and CDR2 FYNNEI. The CDR3 covers 16 residues.

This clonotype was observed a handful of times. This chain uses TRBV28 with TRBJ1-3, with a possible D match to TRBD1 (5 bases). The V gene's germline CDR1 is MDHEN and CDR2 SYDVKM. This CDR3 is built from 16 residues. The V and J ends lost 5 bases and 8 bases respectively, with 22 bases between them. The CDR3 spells CASSHHGGQIRDTIYF. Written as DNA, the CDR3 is TGTGCCAGCAGTCACCACGGTGGACAAATCCGAGACACCATATATTTT. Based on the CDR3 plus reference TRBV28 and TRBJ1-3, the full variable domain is DVKVTQSSRYLVKRTGEKVFLECVQDMDHENMFWYRQDPGLGLRLIYFSYDVKMKEKGDIPEGYSVSREKKERFSLILESASTNQTSMYLCASSHHGGQIRDTIYFGEGSWLTVV.

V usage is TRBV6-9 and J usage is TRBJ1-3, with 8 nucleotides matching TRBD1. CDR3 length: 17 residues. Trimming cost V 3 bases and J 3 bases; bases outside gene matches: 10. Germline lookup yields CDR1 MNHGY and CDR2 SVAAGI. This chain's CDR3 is CASSYSNSGGVGNTIYF. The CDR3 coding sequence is TGTGCCAGCAGTTACTCGAATTCAGGGGGCGTTGGAAACACCATATATTTT.

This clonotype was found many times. The CDR3 bases are TGTGCCAGCAGTTCATTGAGAAAGGCTCGGAGCACAGATACGCAGTATTTT. The encoded protein is CASSSLRKARSTDTQYF. The chain carries TRBV7-2 and TRBJ2-3; no clear D. V was shortened by 6 bases and J by 0 bases, with 19 bases between the two germline ends. CDR3 size: 17 residues. From germline, CDR1 is SGHTA and CDR2 FQGNSA.

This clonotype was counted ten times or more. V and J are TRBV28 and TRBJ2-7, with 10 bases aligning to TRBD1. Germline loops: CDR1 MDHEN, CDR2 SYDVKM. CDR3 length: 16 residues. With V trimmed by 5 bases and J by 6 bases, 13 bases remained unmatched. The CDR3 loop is CASSLAPRTGGAEQYF. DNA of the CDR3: TGTGCCAGCAGTCTCGCCCCAAGGACAGGGGGGGCCGAGCAGTACTTC.